Below are 22 T cell receptor beta chains sequenced from a single sample in a study of blood T cell repertoires in COVID-19. Profiled with immunoSEQ multiplex PCR; TCRdb holds only in-frame clones, not every one. The sample has fewer than 650,000 clones; less than 90% are singletons. Sequences were obtained from peripheral blood. Receptor source: a woman between 50 and 59 years old with COVID-19, enrolled during active disease.

CDR3 DNA: TGTGCCAGCAGTTTATCTACAGGCTCTGAAGCTTTCTTT. Its translation: CASSLSTGSEAFF. This chain joins TRBV12-3 or TRBV12-4 and TRBJ1-1; tentatively, D is TRBD1 (5 bases). The CDR3 runs 13 residues. Trimming took off 2 bases at V and 6 bases at J, with 10 bases between the two ends.

V gene TRBV13 combines with J gene TRBJ1-2; D perhaps matches TRBD1 (5 bases). This CDR3 spans 18 amino acids. Per germline, CDR1 PRHDT and CDR2 FYEKMQ (reference sequence). Trimming pared 0 bases from V and 0 bases from J, leaving 17 bases between. Written as DNA, the CDR3 is TGTGCCAGCAGCTTAGGTCGGGGACTGCAAACGTCTAACTATGGCTACACCTTC. It encodes CASSLGRGLQTSNYGYTF.

The chain employs TRBV12-3 or TRBV12-4 and TRBJ2-7, with D unresolved. The CDR3 loop spans 11 amino acids. With 4 bases removed from V and 9 bases from J, the gap between germline ends came to 10 bases. The CDR3 here is CASSSPNGQYF. The CDR3 DNA sequence: TGTGCCAGCAGTTCCCCTAATGGGCAGTACTTC.

This clone has only a few counts. One end of the junction is discordant with germline, which a read error may explain. The chain is built from TRBV2 and TRBJ1-2; 8 positions agree with TRBD1. CDR3 length equals 15 residues. In germline, CDR1 is SNHLY, CDR2 FYNNEI. In nucleotides, the CDR3 is TGTGCCAGCAGGGAAGGGACAGGTGAAAACTATGGCTACACCTTC. This encodes CASREGTGENYGYTF.

The chain has TRBV3-1 (or the pseudogene TRBV3-2) and TRBJ1-3, with a possible D match to TRBD1 (5 bases). V was trimmed by 5 bases and J by 2 bases, leaving 13 bases between them. The germline V gene has CDR1 LGHDT and CDR2 YNNKEL (reference sequence). CDR3 length equals 15 residues. In DNA form, the CDR3 reads TGTGCCAGCAGCGACCATCGACAGACTGGAAACACCATATATTTT. Translated: CASSDHRQTGNTIYF.

The J gene is TRBJ1-2, the V gene TRBV19; TRBD1 matches 8 bases. The CDR3 extends over 18 amino acids. With V trimmed by 6 bases and J by 0 bases, 15 bases remained unmatched. Germline V gene sequence: CDR1 LNHDA, CDR2 SQIVND (reference sequence). CDR3 nucleotide sequence: TGTGCCAGTAGCAAACGGACAGGGATGCCCACAGCTAACTATGGCTACACCTTC. Translation gives CASSKRTGMPTANYGYTF.

The chain joins TRBV11-2 to TRBJ2-5, with D maybe TRBD1 (7 bases). V lost 6 bases to trimming and J lost 5 bases, with 13 bases between them. This CDR3 has 13 amino acids. Germline-derived CDR1 and CDR2 are SGHAT and FQNNGV. Here the CDR3 reads CASREGARETQYF. CDR3 sequence (DNA): TGTGCCAGCAGGGAGGGGGCCCGGGAGACCCAGTACTTC.

The V and J genes are TRBV21-1 and TRBJ1-2. TRBV21-1 is a pseudogene segment. The CDR3 has 17 residues. CDR3 in DNA: TGTGCCAGCCAAATTGGGGGGGCGACAGTTCCTAACTATGGCTACACCTTC. Encoded protein: CASQIGGATVPNYGYTF.

V and J are TRBV30 and TRBJ2-3; 7 bases fit TRBD1. The junction had 4 bases not matched to a gene; V was cut back by 5 bases and J by 2 bases. In germline, CDR1 is GTSNPN, CDR2 SVGIG (reference sequence). This CDR3 spans 13 amino acids. CDR3 amino acids: CAWADRATDTQYF. The CDR3 nucleotides are TGTGCCTGGGCAGACAGGGCCACAGATACGCAGTATTTT.

The chain has TRBV3-1 (or the pseudogene TRBV3-2) and TRBJ1-1; possible D gene TRBD1, 5 bases. V lost 5 bases to trimming and J lost 4 bases, with 11 bases between them. The CDR3 consists of 13 residues. Germline V lookup: CDR1 LGHDT, CDR2 YNNKEL (reference sequence). CDR3 sequence reads: CASSYQGGTEAFF. CDR3 bases: TGTGCCAGCAGCTACCAGGGTGGCACTGAAGCTTTCTTT.

The chain recombines TRBV2 with TRBJ1-3; 7 nucleotides line up with TRBD1. Unmatched junction bases numbered 4, after V lost 5 bases and J lost 0 bases. This CDR3 contains 15 residues. In germline, CDR1 is SNHLY, CDR2 FYNNEI. The chain's CDR3 is CASSRGQSSGNTIYF. CDR3 DNA: TGTGCCAGCAGTCGGGGACAGAGCTCTGGAAACACCATATATTTT.

V and J are TRBV6-4 and TRBJ1-1, with D possibly TRBD1 on 5 matching bases. This CDR3 has 13 residues. The germline CDR1 and CDR2 sequences are MRHNA and SNTAGT. V was shortened by 6 bases and J by 0 bases, with 8 bases between the two germline ends. CDR3 protein: CASRDNMNTEAFF. The CDR3 region has the DNA TGTGCCAGCAGGGACAACATGAACACTGAAGCTTTCTTT.

V and J are TRBV9 and TRBJ1-2; D unresolved. Trimming cost V 3 bases and J 5 bases, with 8 bases left between them. CDR1 SGDLS and CDR2 YYNGEE come from the germline V gene. The CDR3 runs to 12 residues. CDR3 amino acids: CASSAGGYGYTF. Here the CDR3 DNA reads TGTGCCAGCAGCGCGGGAGGTTATGGCTACACCTTC. The whole variable domain, filled in from reference TRBV9 and TRBJ1-2, reads DSGVTQTPKHLITATGQRVTLRCSPRSGDLSVYWYQQSLDQGLQFLIQYYNGEERAKGNILERFSAQQFPDLHSELNLSSLELGDSALYFCASSAGGYGYTFGSGTRLTVV.

The J gene is TRBJ2-3, the V gene TRBV28, with TRBD1 matching 7 bases. CDR1 is MDHEN and CDR2 is SYDVKM in the germline V gene. J was trimmed by 4 bases and V by 6 bases; bases with no gene match: 4. The CDR3 extends over 13 amino acids. The CDR3 is CASSLGGPDTQYF. Written as DNA, the CDR3 is TGTGCCAGCAGCCTAGGGGGCCCAGATACGCAGTATTTT.

The gene calls are TRBV9 and TRBJ1-2; D perhaps matches TRBD1 (5 bases). The V gene's germline CDR1 is SGDLS and CDR2 YYNGEE. This CDR3 comprises 15 residues. V lost 2 bases, J lost 5 bases, and 16 bases lay in between. The CDR3 loop reads CASSVSPLTGYGYTF. As DNA, the CDR3 is TGTGCCAGCAGCGTCAGTCCCCTTACAGGATATGGCTACACCTTC.

The chain joins TRBV19 to TRBJ1-1; possibly TRBD1 for D (6 bases). The length of the CDR3 is 14 residues. The germline gives CDR1 LNHDA, CDR2 SQIVND (reference sequence). Deletions cut 7 bases from V and 4 bases from J, with 16 bases between. The chain's CDR3 is CASTPGGGSTEAFF. The CDR3 DNA sequence: TGTGCCAGTACCCCGGGAGGGGGTAGCACTGAAGCTTTCTTT.

V and J are TRBV3-1 (or the pseudogene TRBV3-2) and TRBJ1-1; 10 nucleotides match TRBD1. Trimming at V came to 3 bases and at J to 5 bases, leaving 6 bases not matched to a gene. Germline V gene lookup returns CDR1 LGHDT and CDR2 YNNKEL (reference sequence). The CDR3 is 15 residues long. Here the CDR3 reads CASSHRDRGRTEAFF. The CDR3 nucleotides are TGTGCCAGCAGCCACCGGGACAGGGGAAGGACTGAAGCTTTCTTT.

This clone has a single count. V and J are TRBV4-2 and TRBJ1-6, with 7 bases fitting TRBD1. The V gene end was trimmed by 3 bases and the J gene end by 10 bases; junction bases not matched to a gene: 9. CDR3 length: 15 residues. Germline-derived CDR1 and CDR2 are LGHNA and YNFKEQ. The CDR3, as DNA: TGTGCCAGCAGCCAGTTCATCCAGGGGGACTCACCCCTCCACTTT. Encoded protein: CASSQFIQGDSPLHF.

This chain joins TRBV6-1 and TRBJ1-1; 8 bases line up with TRBD1. The CDR3 is made up of 15 amino acids. The germline V gene has CDR1 MNHNS and CDR2 SASEGT. V lost 2 bases and J lost 1; bases outside the gene matches: 3. CDR3 sequence: CASSEQGAGNTEAFF. CDR3 DNA: TGTGCCAGCAGTGAACAGGGGGCAGGGAACACTGAAGCTTTCTTT.

The V call is TRBV19, the J call TRBJ1-2; 8 nucleotides agree with TRBD1. The ends lost 5 bases at V and 5 bases at J; junction bases unmatched: 10. This CDR3 is 15 amino acids long. Germline CDR1 is LNHDA and CDR2 is SQIVND (reference sequence). The CDR3 sequence is CASSPRTGRGYGYTF. In DNA, the CDR3 is TGTGCCAGTAGTCCTCGGACAGGGAGGGGATATGGCTACACCTTC.

This clone was seen more than once but under ten times. The rearrangement uses TRBV27 and TRBJ2-1, with TRBD2 matching 8 bases. Looked up from germline, CDR1 is MNHEY and CDR2 is SMNVEV (reference sequence). After removal of 8 bases from V and 7 bases from J, the junction contained 13 bases not matched to a gene. The CDR3 length is 15 residues. The chain's CDR3 is CASGDFSGVINEQFF. The CDR3 coding sequence is TGTGCCAGCGGGGACTTTAGCGGGGTCATTAATGAGCAGTTCTTC.

The J gene is TRBJ2-1, the V gene TRBV9; 8 bases map to TRBD2. Per germline, CDR1 SGDLS and CDR2 YYNGEE. V lost 3 bases and J lost 12; bases outside the gene matches: 8. The CDR3 length is 13 residues. The chain's CDR3 is CASSASGGPGQFF. In DNA form, the CDR3 reads TGTGCCAGCAGCGCCTCGGGGGGGCCAGGGCAGTTCTTC.